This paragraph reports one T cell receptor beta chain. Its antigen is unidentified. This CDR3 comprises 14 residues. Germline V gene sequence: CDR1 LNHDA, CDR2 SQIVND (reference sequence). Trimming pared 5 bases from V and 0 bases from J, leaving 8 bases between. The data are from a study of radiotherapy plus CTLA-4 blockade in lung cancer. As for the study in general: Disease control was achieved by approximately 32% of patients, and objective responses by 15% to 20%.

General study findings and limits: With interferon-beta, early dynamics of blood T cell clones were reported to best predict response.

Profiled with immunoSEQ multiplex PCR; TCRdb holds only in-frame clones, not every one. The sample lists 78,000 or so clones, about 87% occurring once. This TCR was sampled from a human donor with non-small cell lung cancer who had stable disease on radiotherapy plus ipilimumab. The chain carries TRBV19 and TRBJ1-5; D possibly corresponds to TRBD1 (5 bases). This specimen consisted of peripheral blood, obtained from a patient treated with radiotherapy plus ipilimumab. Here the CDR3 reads CASSSQGSNQPQHF. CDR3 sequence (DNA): TGTGCCAGTAGTTCCCAGGGTAGCAATCAGCCCCAGCATTTT.